Listed below are T cell receptor beta chains from one sample, sequenced in a study of shared clonotypes between healthy human individuals. Libraries were prepared by immunoSEQ multiplex PCR; TCRdb keeps only in-frame clonotypes and omits some of them. The profile covers about 1,500,000 clones, with around 97% appearing a single time and approximately 1.1% taken by the ten largest. Sequencing used naive CD4+ T cells sorted from blood. These receptors were collected from a young man in good health. CDR3s include the opening cysteine and the closing phenylalanine or tryptophan. Fields, in order: V gene, clone size, CDR3 protein. Size values are once, few and many counts, or a class for expanded clones, and some rows have none.

TRBV10-3 . CAISAGLAAYEQYF
TRBV28 once CASSWDYEQYF
TRBV18 . CASSPGIGGDNEQFF
TRBV18 . CASSPGRGINYGYTF
TRBV2 . CASSDPPGTGELFF
TRBV7-2 . CATKREGFSADTQYF
TRBV7-9 . CASSYRGEGDGYTF
TRBV20-1 . CSVSHSYEQYF
TRBV20-1 . CSASLTDIQYF
TRBV25-1 once CASRREKAPYEQYF
TRBV5-1 . CASRLALHEQYF
TRBV5-1 . CASSLGSGRSDTQYF
TRBV5-1 . CASSLTRSSGANVLTF
TRBV7-9 . CASSYKQGEQYF
TRBV5-1 once CASHRFTDTQYF
TRBV18 once CASSPLSWGADGYTF
TRBV2 . CASSDIGGSSYNEQFF